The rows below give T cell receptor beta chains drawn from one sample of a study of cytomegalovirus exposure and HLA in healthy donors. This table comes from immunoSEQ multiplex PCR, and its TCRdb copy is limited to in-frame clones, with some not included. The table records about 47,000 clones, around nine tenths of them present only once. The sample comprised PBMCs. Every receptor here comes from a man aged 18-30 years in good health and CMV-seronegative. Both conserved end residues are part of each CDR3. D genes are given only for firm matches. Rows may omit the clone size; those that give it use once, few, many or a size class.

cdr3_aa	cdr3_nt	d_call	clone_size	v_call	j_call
CASSYSSTSSYEQYF	TGTGCCAGCAGTTACTCGTCTACGAGCTCCTACGAGCAGTACTTC	-	few	TRBV6-5	TRBJ2-7
CASRLAGRTDTQYF	TGTGCCAGCAGACTAGCGGGGCGCACAGATACGCAGTATTTT	TRBD2	-	TRBV27	TRBJ2-3
CASSSTNGDQPQHF	TGTGCCAGCAGTTCAACCAACGGGGATCAGCCCCAGCATTTT	-	-	TRBV28	TRBJ1-5
CASSLILTPVTGELFF	TGTGCCAGCAGCTTAATTTTGACTCCAGTGACCGGGGAGCTGTTTTTT	-	-	TRBV7-3	TRBJ2-2
CASSEKSGGRETQYF	TGTGCCAGCAGTGAAAAGTCAGGGGGAAGGGAGACCCAGTACTTC	TRBD1	-	TRBV6-1	TRBJ2-5
CASSIRVDGGELFF	TGTGCCAGCAGTATCCGGGTCGACGGCGGGGAGCTGTTTTTT	-	-	TRBV27	TRBJ2-2
CASSLERGAYNEQFF	TGTGCCAGCAGCTTGGAGCGGGGGGCCTACAATGAGCAGTTCTTC	TRBD2	-	TRBV7-2	TRBJ2-1
CASSTGDVNSPLHF	TGTGCCAGCAGCACCGGAGATGTTAATTCACCCCTCCACTTT	-	-	TRBV7-2	TRBJ1-6
CASSPAHESSGNTIYF	TGTGCCAGCTCACCCGCCCACGAGAGTTCTGGAAACACCATATATTTT	-	-	TRBV18	TRBJ1-3
CASSASGSNEQFF	TGTGCCAGCAGTGCCAGCGGGAGTAATGAGCAGTTCTTC	TRBD2	-	TRBV27	TRBJ2-1
CASSVTRTGELFF	TGTGCCAGCAGCGTAACGAGAACCGGGGAGCTGTTTTTT	-	once	TRBV9	TRBJ2-2
CASSPHLTGSNTGELFF	TGCGCCAGCAGCCCCCACCTGACAGGGTCGAACACCGGGGAGCTGTTTTTT	TRBD1	-	TRBV5-1	TRBJ2-2
CATGQANTGELFF	TGTGCCACGGGACAGGCGAACACCGGGGAGCTGTTTTTT	TRBD1	-	TRBV10-3	TRBJ2-2
CASRRGMNTEAFF	TGTGCCAGCCGCAGGGGCATGAACACTGAAGCTTTCTTT	-	-	TRBV5-6	TRBJ1-1
CASSQDVRGGSTGELFF	TGCGCCAGCAGCCAAGATGTAAGGGGGGGGAGCACCGGGGAGCTGTTTTTT	-	-	TRBV4-3	TRBJ2-2
CASSFPRTGSYEQYF	TGTGCCAGCAGCTTCCCCCGGACAGGGTCCTACGAGCAGTACTTC	TRBD1	-	TRBV5-6	TRBJ2-7
CASSEGTHPARQYF	TGTGCCAGCAGTGAAGGGACACATCCGGCGAGGCAGTATTTT	-	-	TRBV2	TRBJ2-3
CSYDRDTDTQYF	TGCAGTTATGACAGGGACACAGATACGCAGTATTTT	TRBD1	-	TRBV29-1	TRBJ2-3
CASSPGTGNGNTIYF	TGTGCCAGCAGCCCCGGGACAGGGAATGGAAACACCATATATTTT	TRBD1	-	TRBV9	TRBJ1-3
CASSFSGSSGTQYF	TGTGCCAGTAGTTTCTCGGGTTCCTCGGGGACCCAGTACTTC	-	-	TRBV19	TRBJ2-5
CASSLEPGTDYGYTF	TGTGCCAGCAGCTTGGAACCCGGGACAGATTATGGCTACACCTTC	TRBD1	-	TRBV5-5	TRBJ1-2
CASSLGTSGTYEQYF	TGTGCCAGCAGCTTAGGGACTAGCGGGACTTACGAGCAGTACTTC	TRBD2	-	TRBV7-8	TRBJ2-7
CASRGTGRWSNYGYTF	TGTGCCAGCAGGGGGACAGGGAGGTGGTCAAACTATGGCTACACCTTC	TRBD1	-	TRBV6-6	TRBJ1-2
CASSLSGTTYEQYF	TGTGCCAGCAGTTTGAGTGGGACAACCTACGAGCAGTACTTC	-	-	TRBV28	TRBJ2-7
CASSSTRQAGYTF	TGTGCCAGCAGTTCGACAAGACAGGCTGGCTACACCTTC	-	once	TRBV6-6	TRBJ1-2
CASILGTGGIGELFF	TGTGCCAGCATACTCGGGACAGGGGGCATCGGGGAGCTGTTTTTT	TRBD1	once	TRBV7-9	TRBJ2-2
CASSSDSMDNEKLFF	TGTGCCAGCAGCTCAGACAGTATGGATAATGAAAAACTGTTTTTT	-	-	TRBV5-4	TRBJ1-4
CASSSKTDSHNQPQHF	TGTGCCAGCAGTTCAAAAACGGACAGTCACAATCAGCCCCAGCATTTT	-	-	TRBV6-5	TRBJ1-5
CASSQILGGDDEKLFF	TGTGCCAGCAGCCAGATATTAGGGGGCGATGATGAAAAACTGTTTTTT	TRBD1	-	TRBV14	TRBJ1-4
CASSLGLAGTTDTQYF	TGTGCCAGCAGCCTGGGACTAGCGGGGACGACAGATACGCAGTATTTT	TRBD2	-	TRBV7-2	TRBJ2-3
CASSFSVAGNTDTQYF	TGTGCCAGCAGCTTTAGCGTGGCTGGGAACACAGATACGCAGTATTTT	-	-	TRBV7-2	TRBJ2-3
CASGLAAELFF	TGTGCTAGTGGTTTAGCCGCGGAGCTGTTTTTT	-	-	TRBV12-5	TRBJ2-2
CTSSQGPREVYGYTF	TGCACCAGCAGCCAAGGCCCCCGGGAGGTCTATGGCTACACCTTC	-	-	TRBV1	TRBJ1-2
CASSYGLAGGETQYF	TGTGCCAGCAGTTATGGACTAGCGGGAGGAGAGACCCAGTACTTC	TRBD2	-	TRBV28	TRBJ2-5
CASSTLAAGGGELFF	TGTGCCAGCAGCACACTAGCGGCGGGGGGCGGGGAGCTGTTTTTT	TRBD2	once	TRBV7-6	TRBJ2-2
CASSLGTGGTEAFF	TGCGCCAGCAGCTTGGGGACAGGGGGGACTGAAGCTTTCTTT	TRBD1	-	TRBV5-1	TRBJ1-1
CASSPRREQSNYGYTF	TGTGCCAGCTCACCAAGGAGAGAGCAATCTAACTATGGCTACACCTTC	-	-	TRBV18	TRBJ1-2
CASSFHPTGVSTDTQYF	TGTGCCAGCAGCTTCCATCCGACAGGGGTCAGCACAGATACGCAGTATTTT	TRBD1	-	TRBV7-3	TRBJ2-3
CASSTRASGRETQYF	TGTGCCAGTAGTACCCGGGCTAGCGGGAGAGAGACCCAGTACTTC	TRBD2	-	TRBV19	TRBJ2-5
CASSTPSQGGTGELFF	TGTGCCAGCAGCACCCCCTCCCAGGGGGGCACCGGGGAGCTGTTTTTT	-	-	TRBV11-1	TRBJ2-2
CASRPGTEIMNTEAFF	TGTGCCAGCAGACCCGGGACAGAAATTATGAACACTGAAGCTTTCTTT	-	once	TRBV21-1	TRBJ1-1